This T cell receptor (beta chain) is drawn from a study of blood T cells in healthy people across ages. Overall study context: About one barcoded beta molecule was captured per two T cells (by template switching).

Using a J-beta primer mix together with a sample-barcoded 5' primer, a second PCR was run for roughly 6 to 11 cycles. TCRdb used MiXCR to reprocess the 5' RACE reads, holding one entry per CDR3 protein. The sample gives a few hundred thousand distinct CDR3 sequences, around 29% of which show up once; 25% to 30% is in the top ten. Germline CDR1 and CDR2: SQVTM and ANQGSEA. V lost 6 bases and J lost 8, with 16 bases in between. The CDR3 sequence is 13 residues long. The chain recombines TRBV29-1 with TRBJ1-4; D is possibly TRBD1 (6 bases). This TCR was sampled from a woman between 65 and 79 years old in good health. Sequencing was performed on blood. CDR3 DNA: TGCAGCGTAATTAGGAGCAGGGGAGAAAAACTGTTTTTT. Amino acids: CSVIRSRGEKLFF.